This T cell receptor beta chain was obtained from a study of cytomegalovirus exposure and HLA in healthy donors. Study results and caveats: Researchers left out some V segments, among them TRBV6-2 and TRBV6-3, as indistinguishable. The majority of TCR sequences were rare, yet some public TCRs appeared in many donors. TCR beta chain V- and J-gene trimming was linked, in a later analysis, to a missense variant in DCLRE1C.

PCR used 60 Vbeta primers and 13 Jbeta primers. TCRdb's copy holds only in-frame clones and misses some; the assay was immunoSEQ multiplex PCR. The table records around 150,000 clones, 75% to 90% of them present only once. Donors showed nominal health when sampled, although they likely had unrecorded immune exposures. This clone appeared once. Its antigen is unidentified. The CDR3 is 19 amino acids. V was pared by 5 bases and J by 3 bases, with 22 bases of the junction left unmatched. Germline V gives CDR1 GTSNPN, CDR2 SVGIG (reference sequence). The chain links TRBV30 to TRBJ2-1; 7 positions agree with TRBD2. The source is a male donor in good health and CMV-seropositive. The sample was PBMCs. The CDR3 spells CAWGSMGLSGTKSYNEQFF. For the CDR3, the DNA is TGTGCCTGGGGTTCAATGGGACTTTCCGGGACTAAGAGCTACAATGAGCAGTTCTTC.